This T cell receptor beta chain was captured in a study of T-cell memory formation after mild COVID-19. TCRdb itself ran the 5' RACE reads through MiXCR, one entry per CDR3 protein. The sample holds about 360,000 distinct CDR3 sequences, about 15% seen once. Notes on the study in general: The CD4+ clones that contracted clustered mainly within CM and EM, and the CD8+ clones concentrated in EMRA.

This clonotype was seen more than once but under ten times. Its specificity is not known. This CDR3 region has 13 residues. Trimming stripped 4 bases from V and 5 bases from J, with 11 bases between. The source material was PBMCs or a T cell subset sorted from them (not recorded which). The receptor was isolated from a man younger than 35 who had mild COVID-19 (a few samples of this study predate the infection). Cell type and time point are not known. This chain links TRBV12-3 or TRBV12-4 with TRBJ2-5; possibly TRBD1 for D (5 bases). CDR3 in DNA: TGTGCCAGCAGTTATTGGGGCCAGGAGACCCAGTACTTC. Amino acid sequence: CASSYWGQETQYF.